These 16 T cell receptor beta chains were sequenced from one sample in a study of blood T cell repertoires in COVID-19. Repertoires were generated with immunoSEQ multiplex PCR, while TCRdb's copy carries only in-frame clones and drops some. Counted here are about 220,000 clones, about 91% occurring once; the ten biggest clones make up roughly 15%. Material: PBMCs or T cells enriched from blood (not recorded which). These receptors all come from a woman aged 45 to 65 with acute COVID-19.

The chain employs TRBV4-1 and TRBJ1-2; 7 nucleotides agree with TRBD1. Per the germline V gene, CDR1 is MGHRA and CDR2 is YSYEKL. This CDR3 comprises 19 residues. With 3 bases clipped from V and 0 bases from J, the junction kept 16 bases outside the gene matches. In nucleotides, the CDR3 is TGCGCCAGCAGCCACCGCACCCGGCCAGGGGGTCGGACTAACTATGGCTACACCTTC. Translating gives CASSHRTRPGGRTNYGYTF.

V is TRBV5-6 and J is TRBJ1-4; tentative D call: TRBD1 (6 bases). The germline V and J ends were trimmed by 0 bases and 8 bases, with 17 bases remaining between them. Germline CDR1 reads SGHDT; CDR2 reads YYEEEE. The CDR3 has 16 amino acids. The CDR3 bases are TGTGCCAGCAGCTTGGGTGGCTCCAGGGGTCTGGAAAAACTGTTTTTT. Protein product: CASSLGGSRGLEKLFF.

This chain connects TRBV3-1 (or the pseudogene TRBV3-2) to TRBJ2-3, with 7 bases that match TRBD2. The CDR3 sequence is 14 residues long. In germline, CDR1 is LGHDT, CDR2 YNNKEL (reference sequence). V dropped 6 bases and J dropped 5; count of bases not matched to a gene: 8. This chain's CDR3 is CASSHRASGDTQYF. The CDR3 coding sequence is TGTGCCAGCAGTCACCGGGCTAGCGGAGATACGCAGTATTTT.

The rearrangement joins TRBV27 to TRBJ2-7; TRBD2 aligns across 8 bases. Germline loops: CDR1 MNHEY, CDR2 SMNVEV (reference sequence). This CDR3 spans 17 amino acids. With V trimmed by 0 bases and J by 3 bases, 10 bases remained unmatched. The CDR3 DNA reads TGTGCCAGCAGTTTATCATCGGTTGGGACTAGTGTCTACGAGCAGTACTTC. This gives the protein CASSLSSVGTSVYEQYF.

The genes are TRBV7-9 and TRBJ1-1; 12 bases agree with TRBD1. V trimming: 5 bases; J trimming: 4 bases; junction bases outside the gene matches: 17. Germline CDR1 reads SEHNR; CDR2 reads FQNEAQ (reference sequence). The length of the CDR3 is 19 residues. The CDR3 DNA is TGTGCCAGCAGCAGTCGTGCGTCCGGGACAGGGGGCGTCGGCACTGAAGCTTTCTTT. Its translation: CASSSRASGTGGVGTEAFF.

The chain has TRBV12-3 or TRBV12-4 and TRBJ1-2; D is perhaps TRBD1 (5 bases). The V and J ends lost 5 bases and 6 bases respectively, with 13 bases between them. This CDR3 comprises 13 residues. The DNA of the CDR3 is TGTGCCAGCAGTCCCTACAGGACCCATGGCTACACCTTC. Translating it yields CASSPYRTHGYTF.

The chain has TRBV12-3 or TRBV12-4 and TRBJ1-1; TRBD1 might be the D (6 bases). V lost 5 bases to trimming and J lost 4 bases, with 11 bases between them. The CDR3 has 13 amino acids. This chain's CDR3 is CASSLTGSTEAFF. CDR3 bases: TGTGCCAGCAGTCTTACAGGGAGCACTGAAGCTTTCTTT.

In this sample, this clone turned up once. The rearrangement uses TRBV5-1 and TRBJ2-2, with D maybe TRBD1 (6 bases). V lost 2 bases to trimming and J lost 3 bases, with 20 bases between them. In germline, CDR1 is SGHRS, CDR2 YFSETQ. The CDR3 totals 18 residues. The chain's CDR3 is CASSFEIDRTRDTGELFF. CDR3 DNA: TGCGCCAGCAGCTTCGAGATAGACAGGACAAGGGACACCGGGGAGCTGTTTTTT.

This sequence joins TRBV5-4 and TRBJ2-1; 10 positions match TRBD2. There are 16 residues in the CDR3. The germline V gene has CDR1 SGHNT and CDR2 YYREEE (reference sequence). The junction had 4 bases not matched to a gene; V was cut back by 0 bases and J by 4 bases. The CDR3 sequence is CASSLGLAGAYNEQFF. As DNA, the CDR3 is TGTGCCAGCAGCTTGGGTCTAGCGGGAGCTTACAATGAGCAGTTCTTC.

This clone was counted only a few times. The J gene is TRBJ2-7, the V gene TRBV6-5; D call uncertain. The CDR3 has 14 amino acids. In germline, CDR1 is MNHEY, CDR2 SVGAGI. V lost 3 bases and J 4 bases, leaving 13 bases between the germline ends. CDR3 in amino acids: CASSYGPNGYEQYF. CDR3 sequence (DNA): TGTGCCAGCAGTTATGGCCCCAACGGGTACGAGCAGTACTTC.

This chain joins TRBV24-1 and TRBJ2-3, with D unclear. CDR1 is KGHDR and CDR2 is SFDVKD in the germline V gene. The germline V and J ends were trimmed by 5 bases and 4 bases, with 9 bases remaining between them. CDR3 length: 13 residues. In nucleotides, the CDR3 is TGTGCCACCAGTGCCGAGCTCCCAGATACGCAGTATTTT. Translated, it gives CATSAELPDTQYF.

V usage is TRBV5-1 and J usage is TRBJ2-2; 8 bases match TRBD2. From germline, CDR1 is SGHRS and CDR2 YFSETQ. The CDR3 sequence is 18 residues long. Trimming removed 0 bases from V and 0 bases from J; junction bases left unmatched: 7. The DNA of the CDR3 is TGCGCCAGCAGCTTGGGCCCAGCGGGGGAAGCGAACACCGGGGAGCTGTTTTTT. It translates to CASSLGPAGEANTGELFF. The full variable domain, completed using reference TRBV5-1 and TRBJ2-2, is KAGVTQTPRYLIKTRGQQVTLSCSPISGHRSVSWYQQTPGQGLQFLFEYFSETQRNKGNFPGRFSGRQFSNSRSEMNVSTLELGDSALYLCASSLGPAGEANTGELFFGEGSRLTVL.

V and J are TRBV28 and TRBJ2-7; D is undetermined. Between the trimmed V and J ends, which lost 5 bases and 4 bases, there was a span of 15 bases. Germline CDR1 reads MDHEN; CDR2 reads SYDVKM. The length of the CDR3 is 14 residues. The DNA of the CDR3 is TGTGCCAGCAGTCTCTCCCCCCGGTTTTACGAGCAGTACTTC. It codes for CASSLSPRFYEQYF.

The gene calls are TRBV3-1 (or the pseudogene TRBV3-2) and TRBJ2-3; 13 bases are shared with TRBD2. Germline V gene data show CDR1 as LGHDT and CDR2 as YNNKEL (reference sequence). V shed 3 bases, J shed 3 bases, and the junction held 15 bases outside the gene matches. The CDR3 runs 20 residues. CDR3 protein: CASSQYRTSGSSPSTDTQYF. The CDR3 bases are TGTGCCAGCAGCCAGTACCGGACTAGCGGGAGTTCCCCTTCGACAGATACGCAGTATTTT.

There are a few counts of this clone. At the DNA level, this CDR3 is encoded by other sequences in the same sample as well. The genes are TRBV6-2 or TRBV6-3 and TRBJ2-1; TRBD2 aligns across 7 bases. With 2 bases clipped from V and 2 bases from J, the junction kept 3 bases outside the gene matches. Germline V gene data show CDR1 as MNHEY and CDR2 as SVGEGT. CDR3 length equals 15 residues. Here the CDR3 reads CASSYEGGPYNEQFF. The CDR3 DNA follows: TGTGCCAGCAGTTACGAGGGAGGGCCCTACAATGAGCAGTTCTTC.

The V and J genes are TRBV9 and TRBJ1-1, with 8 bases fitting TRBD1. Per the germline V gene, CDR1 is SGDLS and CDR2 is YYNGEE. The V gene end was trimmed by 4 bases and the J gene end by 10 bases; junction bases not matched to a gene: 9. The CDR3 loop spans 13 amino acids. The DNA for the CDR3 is TGTGCCAGCAGCTTAACAGGGGGGGAATTAGCTTTCTTT. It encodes CASSLTGGELAFF.